This passage covers 16 T cell receptor beta chains from one sample sequenced in a study of metastatic and nonmetastatic thyroid tumors. Every patient was untreated before thyroid surgery. TCRdb re-called clones via MiXCR from the PCR reads. The sample comprises 60,000 to 75,000 clones, about 4% of which are singletons, and approximately 20% rests with the top ten. The sample taken for sequencing was blood. Every receptor here comes from a female donor with papillary thyroid cancer or a benign thyroid nodule (not recorded which). Some clones in this sample may be carry-over from other donors' samples.

Worth noting for this clone: The same CDR3 is also encoded by other DNA sequences in this sample. The J gene is TRBJ1-5, the V gene TRBV28; D ambiguous. Trimming stripped 6 bases from V and 1 base from J, with 19 bases between. Germline V lookup: CDR1 MDHEN, CDR2 SYDVKM. The CDR3 length is 17 residues. CDR3 DNA sequence: TGTGCCAGCAGCCTTAGAGTGGGTTTTTGGAGCAATCAGCCCCAGCATTTT. Encoded protein: CASSLRVGFWSNQPQHF.

This clone showed up many times. The chain links TRBV28 to TRBJ2-7; TRBD1 agrees at 8 bases. The germline V gene has CDR1 MDHEN and CDR2 SYDVKM. This CDR3 has 16 amino acids. V lost 6 bases and J lost 2; bases outside the gene matches: 12. The CDR3 DNA is TGTGCCAGCAGCAAGCCCAGGGGGCGGCCGACCTACGAGCAGTACTTC. Its translation is CASSKPRGRPTYEQYF.

The chain uses TRBV2 and TRBJ1-6; 7 bases align to TRBD1. The CDR3 totals 15 residues. V gave up 7 bases and J gave up 10 bases; unmatched junction bases: 13. CDR1 SNHLY and CDR2 FYNNEI come from the germline V gene. CDR3 in DNA: TGTGCCAGCAAGGCTCCCGGGACAGTGGGCTCACCCCTCCACTTT. Translating it yields CASKAPGTVGSPLHF.

This clone has a count of ten or more. This chain connects TRBV19 to TRBJ1-2; D is perhaps TRBD1 (6 bases). This CDR3 region has 14 residues. Germline assignment: CDR1 LNHDA and CDR2 SQIVND (reference sequence). The germline V and J ends were trimmed by 5 bases and 4 bases, with 14 bases remaining between them. The CDR3 DNA follows: TGTGCCAGTAGTCGGGGGGGGCTTGGCTATGGCTACACCTTC. Translating it yields CASSRGGLGYGYTF.

This clone was counted ten times or more. J is TRBJ2-7 and V is TRBV6-1, with 14 bases identical to TRBD2. With 5 bases clipped from V and 4 bases from J, the junction kept 1 base outside the gene matches. Germline-derived CDR1 and CDR2 are MNHNS and SASEGT. There are 14 residues in the CDR3. The CDR3 coding sequence is TGTGCCAGCAGTCGGACTAGCGGGAGGTACGAGCAGTACTTC. Translated: CASSRTSGRYEQYF.

This clone showed up many times. The chain is built from TRBV6-1 and TRBJ1-1; maybe TRBD1 (5 bases). Trimming stripped 5 bases from V and 3 bases from J, with 16 bases between. The CDR3 totals 15 residues. Germline-derived CDR1 and CDR2 are MNHNS and SASEGT. CDR3: CASSNHRSGDTEAFF. The CDR3 DNA reads TGTGCCAGCAGTAACCACCGTTCGGGGGACACTGAAGCTTTCTTT.

This clone was seen at least ten times. CDR3 protein: CASSFQDKGAGEQYF. CDR3 DNA: TGTGCCAGCAGTTTTCAGGACAAAGGGGCCGGCGAGCAGTACTTC. This rearrangement joins TRBV27 to TRBJ2-7, with TRBD1 as a possible D gene (5 bases). The CDR3 is made up of 15 amino acids. In germline, CDR1 is MNHEY, CDR2 SMNVEV (reference sequence). V was shortened by 3 bases and J by 6 bases, with 18 bases between the two germline ends.

As regards this clone: Mismatch with germline at one junction end may stem from a read error. The DNA of the CDR3 is TGTGCCAGCAGCTTGAGCAGGGGGTTGGAGACCAAGTACTTC. Translating it yields CASSLSRGLETKYF. This sequence joins TRBV5-6 and TRBJ2-5; 7 bases are a match to TRBD1. The V gene's germline CDR1 is SGHDT and CDR2 YYEEEE. The CDR3 consists of 14 residues.

This clone was counted many times. The chain combines TRBV20-1 with TRBJ2-3, with a tentative D call TRBD2 (6 bases). The CDR3 is made up of 16 amino acids. Germline CDR1 reads DFQATT; CDR2 reads SNEGSKA (reference sequence). The V end was cut by 3 bases, the J end by 5 bases, with 21 bases between. The CDR3 DNA reads TGCAGTGCTAGCCAGCGGAGAGCGGGTGGGAGAGATACGCAGTATTTT. Its protein product is CSASQRRAGGRDTQYF.

Of note for this clone: A single base separates this from a much larger clone, so it may be a read error. The rearrangement links TRBV7-9 to TRBJ1-4; D gene uncertain. The CDR3 is 15 amino acids. V dropped 5 bases and J dropped 5 bases, with 15 bases sitting between them. Per the germline V gene, CDR1 is SEHNR and CDR2 is FQNEAQ (reference sequence). Here the CDR3 reads CASSGLTAENEKLFF. In DNA form, the CDR3 reads TGTGCCAGCAGCGGTCTGACGGCCGAAAATGAAAAACTGTTTTTT.

There are a few counts of this clone. The chain employs TRBV24-1 and TRBJ1-1, with 7 bases matching TRBD1. Germline CDR1 is KGHDR and CDR2 is SFDVKD. The CDR3 covers 15 residues. V dropped 5 bases and J dropped 1; count of bases not matched to a gene: 6. CDR3 coding DNA: TGTGCCACCAGTGCAGGGGGGACAGAGAACACTGAAGCTTTCTTT. Its protein product is CATSAGGTENTEAFF.

The sample holds many counts of this clone. Given a much more abundant clone one base away, this may be a read error. The genes are TRBV5-4 and TRBJ1-6; weak D call: TRBD1 (6 bases). Per the germline V gene, CDR1 is SGHNT and CDR2 is YYREEE (reference sequence). The CDR3 covers 14 residues. In nucleotides, the CDR3 is TGTGCCAGCAGCCCGTACAGGGATCGGACACCCCCCCACTTT. This gives the protein CASSPYRDRTPPHF.

There are many counts of this clone. The chain carries TRBV20-1 and TRBJ2-2; 9 nucleotides line up with TRBD2. The CDR3 covers 17 residues. Germline V lookup: CDR1 DFQATT, CDR2 SNEGSKA (reference sequence). Trimming removed 4 bases from V and 3 bases from J; junction bases left unmatched: 12. CDR3 loop: CSAKGFIAGEYTGELFF. The CDR3, as DNA: TGCAGTGCTAAGGGGTTTATAGCGGGAGAGTACACCGGGGAGCTGTTTTTT.

The CDR3 nucleotides read TGCGCCAGCAGTGAGTCGTCAGGGGCTGAGCAGTACTTC. Protein product: CASSESSGAEQYF. The chain joins TRBV10-2 to TRBJ2-7, with a possible D match to TRBD1 (6 bases). V lost 0 bases to trimming and J lost 7 bases, with 10 bases between them. The CDR3 runs to 13 residues. CDR1 is WSHSY and CDR2 is SAAADI in the germline V gene.

This clone has just a few counts. CDR3 in DNA: TGTGCCAGCAAGTCTGGACAGGTCTGCGAGCAGTACTTC. This gives the protein CASKSGQVCEQYF. The chain couples TRBV6-2 or TRBV6-3 to TRBJ2-7, with 7 bases fitting TRBD1. The CDR3 covers 13 residues. With 7 bases clipped from V and 6 bases from J, the junction kept 9 bases outside the gene matches. The germline CDR1 and CDR2 sequences are MNHEY and SVGEGT.

This clone was detected ten times or more. The chain combines TRBV28 with TRBJ1-5; perhaps TRBD1 as D (6 bases). V lost 11 bases to trimming and J lost 7 bases, with 15 bases between them. CDR1 is MDHEN, CDR2 SYDVKM, per germline. The CDR3 length is 12 residues. The CDR3 loop is CASKGVNQPQHF. CDR3 bases: TGTGCCTCCAAGGGGGTCAACCAGCCCCAGCATTTT.